A selection of T cell receptor beta chains follows, all from one sample in a study of beta chain features in type 1 diabetes. The method was immunoSEQ multiplex PCR; TCRdb's version includes in-frame clones alone and lacks a portion of them. Of a few hundred thousand clones listed, about 15% are singletons. Material: naive CD4+ T cells from blood. These receptor sequences come from a woman aged 18-35 years in good health. Each CDR3 is given with its conserved first and last residue. D genes are given only for firm matches. Clone sizes are given selectively: once, few, many, or a class where the clone is expanded.

D: -
size: -
V: TRBV7-8
J: TRBJ2-5
DNA: TGTGCCAGCAGCACTCGTTGGGGGCGGCAAGAGACCCAGTACTTC
CDR3: CASSTRWGRQETQYF

D: -
size: -
V: TRBV30
J: TRBJ1-5
DNA: TGTGCCTGGAGTTTTCCCGGGCGGGATCAGCCCCAGCATTTT
CDR3: CAWSFPGRDQPQHF

D: -
size: few
V: TRBV30
J: TRBJ2-3
DNA: TGTGCCACCGGGGACACAGATACGCAGTATTTT
CDR3: CATGDTDTQYF

D: -
size: -
V: TRBV5-1
J: TRBJ1-5
DNA: TGCGCCAGCAGCTTGGCCGCGGGGGCAGATCAGCCCCAGCATTTT
CDR3: CASSLAAGADQPQHF

D: -
size: -
V: TRBV4-1
J: TRBJ2-4
DNA: TGCGCCAGCAGCCAAGATCGAGGCGGCGTGGGAAACATTCAGTACTTC
CDR3: CASSQDRGGVGNIQYF

D: -
size: -
V: TRBV7-9
J: TRBJ1-2
DNA: TGTGCCAGCACCGAAGCCCGGGGGGCTTGGACCTTC
CDR3: CASTEARGAWTF

D: -
size: few
V: TRBV25-1
J: TRBJ2-5
DNA: TGTGCCAGCAGAGACCTACAGACAGAGACCCAGTACTTC
CDR3: CASRDLQTETQYF

D: -
size: -
V: TRBV28
J: TRBJ2-1
DNA: TGTGCCAGCAGCACTTCTGTAAATGAGCAGTTCTTC
CDR3: CASSTSVNEQFF

D: -
size: -
V: TRBV15
J: TRBJ2-1
DNA: TGTGCCACCAGCAGAGTTCGGGATGAGCAGTTCTTC
CDR3: CATSRVRDEQFF

D: TRBD2
size: -
V: TRBV28
J: TRBJ2-7
DNA: TGTGCCAGCATATCCGGGACTAGCGACGAGCAGTACTTC
CDR3: CASISGTSDEQYF

D: TRBD2
size: many
V: TRBV23-1
J: TRBJ2-1
DNA: TGCGCCAGCAGTCATTCCGGGACTAGCAGGGAGTTCTTC
CDR3: CASSHSGTSREFF

D: -
size: -
V: TRBV4-3
J: TRBJ2-1
DNA: TGCGCCAGCAGCCAAGATCGAGGAGAGCAGTTCTTC
CDR3: CASSQDRGEQFF

D: -
size: few
V: TRBV27
J: TRBJ1-4
DNA: TGTGCCAGCAGTTTCAGGCAGGGAAATGAAAAACTGTTTTTT
CDR3: CASSFRQGNEKLFF

D: TRBD2
size: few
V: TRBV4-3
J: TRBJ2-3
DNA: TGCGCCAGCAGCCAAGAAGGTCTGAGCGGACTAGGAACAGATACGCAGTATTTT
CDR3: CASSQEGLSGLGTDTQYF

D: TRBD2
size: few
V: TRBV6-6
J: TRBJ2-7
DNA: TGTGCCAGCAGTTACTCGGCGGGGGGAGCCTACGAGCAGTACTTC
CDR3: CASSYSAGGAYEQYF

D: -
size: -
V: TRBV7-2
J: TRBJ2-5
DNA: TGTGCCAGCAGCCTATTGGGTGGCAGGTCGGAGACCCAGTACTTC
CDR3: CASSLLGGRSETQYF

D: -
size: -
V: TRBV19
J: TRBJ2-2
DNA: TGTGCCAGTAGTACGGGTGCACACACCGGGGAGCTGTTTTTT
CDR3: CASSTGAHTGELFF

D: -
size: few
V: TRBV5-1
J: TRBJ1-1
DNA: TGCGCCAGCAGCTTGTTCAGGGGGAACACTGAAGCTTTCTTT
CDR3: CASSLFRGNTEAFF

D: -
size: few
V: TRBV7-9
J: TRBJ2-7
DNA: TGTGCCAGCAGCTTAGTTGAGGGCCCCTACGAGCAGTACTTC
CDR3: CASSLVEGPYEQYF

D: TRBD2
size: few
V: TRBV30
J: TRBJ2-1
DNA: TGTGCCTGGAGTGTTCGGGCTAGCGGGAGAAGCGGTCTCTTC
CDR3: CAWSVRASGRSGLF

D: -
size: -
V: TRBV7-9
J: TRBJ2-2
DNA: TGTGCCAGCAGCTTAGCCGGGAACACCGGGGAGCTGTTTTTT
CDR3: CASSLAGNTGELFF

D: TRBD2
size: once
V: TRBV6-1
J: TRBJ2-1
DNA: TGTGCCAGCAGTGGGACTAGCGGGAGACCCTTTTGGAATGAGCAGTTCTTC
CDR3: CASSGTSGRPFWNEQFF

D: -
size: -
V: TRBV9
J: TRBJ2-2
DNA: TGTGCCAGCAGCTCACCAGGACAGCGCAGCTTGAACACCGGGGAGCTGTTTTTT
CDR3: CASSSPGQRSLNTGELFF

D: -
size: -
V: TRBV5-1
J: TRBJ1-5
DNA: TGCGCCAGCAGCTTAGGAGAGGACAATCAGCCCCAGCATTTT
CDR3: CASSLGEDNQPQHF

D: TRBD1
size: -
V: TRBV18
J: TRBJ2-3
DNA: TGTGCCAGCTCACCCGGACAGGAGCTATTCACAGATACGCAGTATTTT
CDR3: CASSPGQELFTDTQYF

D: TRBD1
size: few
V: TRBV2
J: TRBJ2-3
DNA: TGTGCCAGCGGGACAGGAGCTACGGATACGCAGTATTTT
CDR3: CASGTGATDTQYF

D: TRBD1
size: few
V: TRBV4-3
J: TRBJ1-2
DNA: TGCGCCAGCAGCCAGGCCGGACAGGGAAGACGATATGGCTACACCTTC
CDR3: CASSQAGQGRRYGYTF

D: -
size: -
V: TRBV14
J: TRBJ1-1
DNA: TGTGCCAGCAGTACAGGGATGAACACTGAAGCTTTCTTT
CDR3: CASSTGMNTEAFF

D: -
size: few
V: TRBV9
J: TRBJ2-6
DNA: TGTGCCAGCAGCGTAGATGTAGGGGCTGGGGCCAACGTCCTGACTTTC
CDR3: CASSVDVGAGANVLTF

D: -
size: -
V: TRBV7-2
J: TRBJ2-4
DNA: TGTGCCAGCAGCTTAGGGGGCGACGGGGCCAAAAACATTCAGTACTTC
CDR3: CASSLGGDGAKNIQYF

D: TRBD2
size: -
V: TRBV28
J: TRBJ2-1
DNA: TGTGCCAGCAGGAAAACTAGCGGGAGGGCACACAATGAGCAGTTCTTC
CDR3: CASRKTSGRAHNEQFF

D: TRBD1
size: -
V: TRBV6-5
J: TRBJ2-3
DNA: TGTGCCAGCAGCCCGGGACAGGGAATTCGGGATACGCAGTATTTT
CDR3: CASSPGQGIRDTQYF

D: -
size: few
V: TRBV20-1
J: TRBJ1-1
DNA: TGCAGTGCTAGCGGGTTTCGTGAAGCTTTCTTT
CDR3: CSASGFREAFF

D: -
size: -
V: TRBV29-1
J: TRBJ2-5
DNA: TGCAGCGTTGTAGGTCAGGGAGGTTGGACCCAGTACTTC
CDR3: CSVVGQGGWTQYF

D: TRBD2
size: few
V: TRBV5-5
J: TRBJ2-3
DNA: TGTGCCAGCAGCTCCGGACTAGCGGGAGCCCCAGATACGCAGTATTTT
CDR3: CASSSGLAGAPDTQYF

D: -
size: -
V: TRBV14
J: TRBJ2-1
DNA: TGTGCCAGCAGCCCTCGTTTAAGGGGGATTGAGCAGTTCTTC
CDR3: CASSPRLRGIEQFF

D: TRBD2
size: few
V: TRBV7-2
J: TRBJ2-7
DNA: TGTGCCAGCAGCGGGAGCGGGGGGACGGCGTACGAGCAGTACTTC
CDR3: CASSGSGGTAYEQYF

D: TRBD2
size: few
V: TRBV4-3
J: TRBJ2-3
DNA: TGCGCCAGCAGCCATCTTAGCGGGAGCCATGGCCCAGATACGCAGTATTTT
CDR3: CASSHLSGSHGPDTQYF

D: TRBD2
size: few
V: TRBV4-1
J: TRBJ2-5
DNA: TGCGCCAGCAGCCAAGTATCGAGCGGGAGTAGGGAGACCCAGTACTTC
CDR3: CASSQVSSGSRETQYF

D: -
size: few
V: TRBV28
J: TRBJ2-3
DNA: TGTGCCAGCAGTCTAAGGGGAGATACGCAGTATTTT
CDR3: CASSLRGDTQYF

D: TRBD2
size: -
V: TRBV30
J: TRBJ2-1
DNA: TGTGCCTGGAGTGTTCTAGCGGGAGGGCCTTTAAATGAGCAGTTCTTC
CDR3: CAWSVLAGGPLNEQFF